This T cell receptor (beta chain) was profiled in a study of shared clonotypes between healthy human individuals. Study summary: CD8 memory received one plate per donor, CD8 naive two, CD4 memory three and CD4 naive three.

Study-level findings and limits: A handful of donors had about 5% of their naive CD4 clonotypes in common. Across subsets, estimated richness was generally greater for naive than for memory populations.

Data came from immunoSEQ multiplex PCR; TCRdb stores just in-frame clones and leaves some out. Here the sample spans 800,000 to 950,000 clones, approximately 96% being singletons. Naive CD8 cells comprised CD45RO-negative, CCR7-positively selected cells, excluding terminally differentiated effector memory CD45RA+ cells. Recent vaccinations or acute infections were absent in the healthy HIV-negative adult donors. As concerns this clone: The antigen is unknown.

The CDR3 runs to 15 residues. CDR1 is SGHVS, CDR2 FNYEAQ, per germline. Trimming at V came to 2 bases and at J to 1 base, leaving 4 bases not matched to a gene. The sample was naive CD8+ T cells sorted from blood. This sequence originates from a man aged 25 to 40 in good health. The V and J genes are TRBV7-6 and TRBJ2-5, with TRBD1 matching over 7 bases. CDR3: CASSLSAGGQETQYF. The CDR3 nucleotides are TGTGCCAGCAGCTTAAGCGCAGGGGGCCAAGAGACCCAGTACTTC.